The 10 T cell receptor beta chains reported below all come from one sample, sequenced in a study of glioma-infiltrating T cells. Using RNA template, CDR3s of TCR alpha and beta were amplified with iRepertoire arm-PCR. TCRdb recomputed calls from the multiplex PCR reads with MiXCR, one row per CDR3 protein. Of about 140,000 distinct CDR3 sequences detected, 39% appear once; the ten largest clones hold 15% to 25%. Sample: glioma tissue, nonneoplastic brain tissue, or PBMCs (not recorded which). These TCRs come from a human donor with low-grade glioma or glioblastoma, undergoing nonglioma brain surgery, or in good health (not recorded which).

The chain carries TRBV10-3 and TRBJ2-7; TRBD2 matches at 7 bases. With V trimmed by 6 bases and J by 0 bases, 2 bases remained unmatched. The CDR3 is made up of 13 amino acids. The germline V gene has CDR1 ENHRY and CDR2 SYGVKD. DNA for the CDR3: TGTGCCATCAGAGGGACTATCTCCTACGAGCAGTACTTC. It is translated as CAIRGTISYEQYF.

The rearrangement uses TRBV6-1 and TRBJ2-7, with D maybe TRBD1 (6 bases). The V gene's germline CDR1 is MNHNS and CDR2 SASEGT. Trimming shortened V by 8 bases and J by 2 bases, and 16 bases separated the two germline ends. There are 14 residues in the CDR3. CDR3 loop: CASRQGTAAYEQYF. In nucleotides, the CDR3 is TGTGCCAGCCGCCAGGGGACCGCTGCCTACGAGCAGTACTTC.

The V gene is TRBV28, the J gene TRBJ2-7; 14 bases align to TRBD2. After removal of 4 bases from V and 6 bases from J, the junction contained 5 bases not matched to a gene. The CDR3 length is 15 residues. The germline gives CDR1 MDHEN, CDR2 SYDVKM. CDR3 sequence reads: CASSSTGLAGVEQYF. CDR3 nucleotides: TGTGCCAGCAGTTCTACGGGACTAGCGGGAGTCGAGCAGTACTTC. The variable domain in full, completed from reference TRBV28 and TRBJ2-7, reads DVKVTQSSRYLVKRTGEKVFLECVQDMDHENMFWYRQDPGLGLRLIYFSYDVKMKEKGDIPEGYSVSREKKERFSLILESASTNQTSMYLCASSSTGLAGVEQYFGPGTRLTVT.

A few counts support this clonotype. This chain joins TRBV6-2 or TRBV6-3 and TRBJ1-2; perhaps TRBD1 as D (5 bases). Per germline, CDR1 MNHEY and CDR2 SVGEGT. This CDR3 is 13 amino acids long. Trimming stripped 6 bases from V and 5 bases from J, with 13 bases between. CDR3 DNA sequence: TGTGCCAGCAGCTCGCCCCAGGGATATGGCTACACCTTC. Translation: CASSSPQGYGYTF.

This clonotype was seen ten or more times. The chain is built from TRBV6-1 and TRBJ2-2; possibly TRBD2 for D (6 bases). The CDR3 consists of 15 residues. CDR1 MNHNS and CDR2 SASEGT come from the germline V gene. V gave up 8 bases and J gave up 3 bases, with 16 bases separating them. The CDR3 region is CASQERTGDTGELFF. The CDR3 region has the DNA TGTGCCAGCCAGGAGAGGACGGGAGACACCGGGGAGCTGTTTTTT.

To note about this clonotype: A junction end diverges from the germline sequence, so it may reflect a read error. V and J are TRBV6-2 or TRBV6-3 and TRBJ1-5; the D gene is possibly TRBD1 (6 bases). Germline lookup yields CDR1 MNHEY and CDR2 SVGEGT. The CDR3 runs 15 residues. The CDR3 coding sequence is TGTGCCAGCAGGAGGTCAGGGGTGAGCAATCATCCCCAGCATTTT. Its translation: CASRRSGVSNHPQHF.

This rearrangement joins TRBV29-1 to TRBJ2-2; 9 nucleotides agree with TRBD1. Germline assignment: CDR1 SQVTM and CDR2 ANQGSEA. V lost 6 bases, J lost 3 bases, and 5 bases stayed unmatched. The CDR3 has 14 amino acids. CDR3 loop: CSVGTGTYTGELFF. The CDR3 bases are TGCAGCGTAGGGACAGGGACATACACCGGGGAGCTGTTTTTT.

The CDR3 loop is CASSSRQVTDTQYF. CDR3 DNA sequence: TGTGCCAGCAGCTCCAGACAGGTCACAGATACGCAGTATTTT. The chain employs TRBV7-8 and TRBJ2-3; perhaps TRBD1 as D (6 bases). The V end was cut by 4 bases, the J end by 2 bases, with 10 bases between. The germline gives CDR1 SGHVS, CDR2 FQNEAQ. This CDR3 has 14 residues.

The V gene is TRBV20-1, the J gene TRBJ2-3; D ambiguous. The CDR3 is 16 amino acids. The V and J ends lost 0 bases and 2 bases respectively, with 15 bases between them. CDR1 is DFQATT, CDR2 SNEGSKA, per germline (reference sequence). CDR3 region: CSARDLFKQNTDTQYF. DNA of the CDR3: TGCAGTGCTAGAGATCTATTTAAACAAAACACAGATACGCAGTATTTT.

The CDR3 reads CATSDMGAANYEQYF. The CDR3 DNA follows: TGTGCCACCAGTGACATGGGAGCAGCGAACTACGAGCAGTACTTC. The V and J genes are TRBV24-1 and TRBJ2-7; D is possibly TRBD2 (5 bases). The CDR3 sequence is 15 residues long. Trimming left V 4 bases short and J 3 bases short, with 15 bases between. Germline-derived CDR1 and CDR2 are KGHDR and SFDVKD.